The 5 T cell receptor beta chains in this list originate from one sample, sequenced in a study of shared clonotypes between healthy human individuals. Sequenced by immunoSEQ multiplex PCR; TCRdb stores in-frame clones only, minus some. Of about 1.1 million clones in the sample, roughly 80% are singletons; the top ten hold about 0.94%. Input material: memory CD4+ T cells from PBMCs. The sample's subset: CD45RA-negative fraction. All receptors derive from a man aged 18 to 29 in good health. Some clones in this sample may be carry-over from other donors' samples.

This chain joins TRBV14 and TRBJ2-7; D assignment may be TRBD1 or TRBD2 (6 bases each). CDR3 length: 15 amino acids. The germline V and J ends were trimmed by 3 bases and 6 bases, with 18 bases remaining between them. CDR1 SGHDN and CDR2 FVKESK come from the germline V gene. The CDR3 reads CASSQGRLQGTEQYF. The CDR3 DNA reads as TGTGCCAGCAGCCAGGGGAGGTTACAGGGAACCGAGCAGTACTTC.

Regarding this clone: The same CDR3 arises from other DNA sequences in this sample as well. The chain recombines TRBV7-9 with TRBJ2-7; D is unclear. CDR3 length: 12 residues. The V gene's germline CDR1 is SEHNR and CDR2 FQNEAQ (reference sequence). V lost 2 bases to trimming and J lost 2 bases, with 4 bases between them. The chain's CDR3 is CASSLLPYEQYF. The CDR3 bases are TGTGCCAGCAGCTTACTCCCCTACGAGCAGTACTTC.

There are a few counts of this clone. The chain links TRBV27 to TRBJ2-7, with 11 nucleotides matching TRBD2. CDR3 length: 18 residues. Germline trimming cut 1 base from V and 1 base from J; bases unmatched to any gene: 9. Per the germline V gene, CDR1 is MNHEY and CDR2 is SMNVEV (reference sequence). The CDR3 is CASSLYGAGLAGSYEQYF. The CDR3 DNA is TGTGCCAGCAGTTTATATGGAGCCGGACTAGCGGGTTCCTACGAGCAGTACTTC.

This clone was detected once. The genes are TRBV28 and TRBJ2-1, with D perhaps TRBD2 (6 bases). This CDR3 spans 15 amino acids. The V end lost 5 bases, the J end lost 5 bases, and 16 bases lay between the germline ends. Germline values: CDR1 MDHEN, CDR2 SYDVKM. CDR3 sequence (DNA): TGTGCCAGCAGTCTCATGGGACTGACAGACAATGAGCAGTTCTTC. Amino acid sequence: CASSLMGLTDNEQFF. Full variable domain (missing parts from reference TRBV28 and TRBJ2-1): DVKVTQSSRYLVKRTGEKVFLECVQDMDHENMFWYRQDPGLGLRLIYFSYDVKMKEKGDIPEGYSVSREKKERFSLILESASTNQTSMYLCASSLMGLTDNEQFFGPGTRLTVL.

Concerning this clone itself: The same CDR3 arises from other DNA sequences in this sample as well. This sequence joins TRBV7-3 and TRBJ2-1; 12 bases agree with TRBD2. Germline CDR1 and CDR2: SGHTA and FQGTGA. The CDR3 covers 15 residues. Trimming removed 3 bases from V and 5 bases from J; junction bases left unmatched: 2. CDR3 sequence: CASSLTSGSNNEQFF. DNA of the CDR3: TGTGCCAGCAGCTTGACTAGCGGGAGTAACAATGAGCAGTTCTTC.